In its sample, the clone carrying this TCR beta chain was seen once. In the authors' methods: Reference gene primer amplification gave nucleated cell count estimates. The repertoire was sequenced with immunoSEQ multiplex PCR; TCRdb's copy has only in-frame clones and lacks some. From that table come the V and J calls and clone size; the DNA was used to work out D and trimming. Of about 120,000 clones listed, roughly four fifths are singletons. This record comes from a study of blood T cell repertoires in COVID-19. As for the study in general: Samples of COVID-19 (acute and convalescent) were obtained from the United States, Italy and Spain. Sample material is recorded as cDNA or gDNA derived from T cells, B-cell-depleted T cells, or PBMCs.

This sequence originates from a human donor in a cohort sampled during active COVID-19. Sequencing was done on a sample of peripheral blood.

As DNA, the CDR3 is TGCGCCAGCAGCCAAGCTCCCCTTACGGACACCGGTGGAAACACCATATATTTT. Translating it yields CASSQAPLTDTGGNTIYF. The chain employs TRBV4-1 and TRBJ1-3; possible D gene TRBD1, 5 bases. This CDR3 is built from 18 residues. Germline CDR1 MGHRA, CDR2 YSYEKL. Trimming pared 1 base from V and 3 bases from J, leaving 19 bases between.